This record looks at one TCR beta chain sequence and its context. The antigen this receptor binds is unknown. Qualities for individual bases were not recorded, and no much larger clone is one base off. From cysteine to phenylalanine, the CDR3 is 13 amino acids long. Only the CDR3 DNA stays, 39 bases, in frame from base 1. Trimming costs V 4 bases and J 4 bases, and their ends lie 9 bases apart. The CDR1 and CDR2 encoded by the germline V gene (reference sequence) are SGHNT and YYREEE. The data are from a study of OX40 agonist ivuxolimab in advanced cancers. Looking at the study overall: Ivuxolimab was an agonistic, fully human IgG2 monoclonal antibody directed against OX40 (CD134), a costimulatory receptor. Intravenous ivuxolimab was administered to patients every 2 weeks at six dose levels: 0.01, 0.1, 0.3, 1.5, 3 and 10 mg/kg. In the dose-escalation cohort, approximately 80% of patients were male, and the mean age was roughly 60 years with a range of about 20 to 79. Of the approximately 50 dose-escalation patients, hepatocellular carcinoma was present in approximately 20, melanoma in around 15, renal cell carcinoma in 9 and head and neck cancer in 9. Three dose-escalation patients achieved partial responses, one with hepatocellular carcinoma and two with cutaneous melanoma. The monotherapy dose-escalation portion (N of about 47 patients) of the phase I ivuxolimab trial is reported in the paper. Patients were allowed to have had prior anti-PD-1, anti-PD-L1 or anti-CTLA-4 therapy, and 40% to 45% of the dose-escalation patients had been treated with checkpoint inhibitors. The point of sequencing TCRbeta in the periphery was to test whether ivuxolimab changed TCR sequence diversity and drove clonal T-cell expansion. The paper's findings and limits, for the study overall: At doses of 0.1 to 3.0 mg/kg, clonal expansion of both CD4+ and CD8+ blood T cells was observed from baseline to week 6. Partial responders in the 0.1-3.0 mg/kg groups had among the lowest normalized peripheral clonal expansion, especially among CD8+ T cells. Low levels of normalized T-cell clonal expansion were also seen in some patients who did not respond. Antigen specificity was not determined for the clonally expanded peripheral T cells. On average, CD8+ T cells showed more expanded clones than CD4+ T cells after ivuxolimab.

Patients with autoimmune disease history or receiving systemic immunosuppression were excluded from the trial. Peripheral blood for TCR sequencing was collected from all dose cohorts at baseline, on cycle 4 day 1, and on cycle 7 day 1. Samples came from an open-label, multicenter, first-in-human phase I dose-escalation trial of ivuxolimab. The trial enrolled adults with locally advanced or metastatic head and neck squamous cell, hepatocellular, melanoma or renal cell carcinoma. Before TCR sequencing, CD4+ T cells and CD8+ T cells were sorted from peripheral blood as separate populations. To sequence the TCRbeta CDR3 region, genomic DNA was isolated from the sorted cells. The immunoSEQ Assay was used to sequence the TCRbeta CDR3 regions. Entries here come from immuneACCESS through TCRdb and include only in-frame sequences with V and J called. Some clones fail to appear in such tables; in the studies checked, an unresolved V gene covers under half of the shortfall, and the cause of the remainder is unknown. A total of under 40,000 clones appear in this sample, about 89% of them only once. Under 5.5% of the sample comes from the top ten.

The receptor's source is an adult with an advanced solid tumor such as melanoma, head and neck, liver or kidney cancer. The sequence links TRBV5-4 to TRBJ2-1, with the D gene uncertain. Sequenced material: CD4+ or CD8+ T cells sorted from blood, taken in a trial of the OX40 agonist ivuxolimab. The CDR3 in this case is CASSLSNYNEQFF. Read as DNA, the sequence is TGTGCCAGCAGCCTGTCGAATTACAATGAGCAGTTCTTC. The full variable domain, with segments outside the CDR3 supplied by the reference TRBV5-4 and TRBJ2-1 proteins, appears as ETGVTQSPTHLIKTRGQQVTLRCSSQSGHNTVSWYQQALGQGPQFIFQYYREEENGRGNFPPRFSGLQFPNYSSELNVNALELDDSALYLCASSLSNYNEQFFGPGTRLTVL.